Listed below are T cell receptor beta chains from one sample, sequenced in a study of shared clonotypes between healthy human individuals. Sequenced by immunoSEQ multiplex PCR; TCRdb stores in-frame clones only, minus some. Here the sample spans 2 million to 2.5 million clones, roughly 94% being singletons. The sequenced material came from naive CD4+ T cells sorted from blood. The receptors come from a man younger than 35 in good health. Both conserved end residues are part of each CDR3. A D gene is named only where the DNA matches it firmly. Size tells how often a clone was seen (once, few, many) or the class of an expanded clone, and some rows leave it out.

TRBD2	TRBV7-9	TRBJ2-1	NA	CASSPRTSGAYNEQFF	TGTGCCAGCAGCCCACGGACTAGCGGGGCTTACAATGAGCAGTTCTTC
TRBD2	TRBV10-1	TRBJ2-1	NA	CASSEGTSGRNEQFF	TGCGCCAGCAGTGAGGGGACTAGCGGGAGAAATGAGCAGTTCTTC
NA	TRBV29-1	TRBJ1-3	NA	CSVEDPSSGNTIYF	TGCAGCGTTGAAGACCCGAGCTCTGGAAACACCATATATTTT
NA	TRBV6-1	TRBJ2-7	once	CASSRDGDLYEQYF	TGTGCCAGCAGTCGTGACGGTGACCTCTACGAGCAGTACTTC
TRBD2	TRBV9	TRBJ2-2	once	CASSVLGTSGRFFGELFF	TGTGCCAGCAGCGTACTAGGGACTAGCGGGCGATTCTTCGGGGAGCTGTTTTTT
NA	TRBV19	TRBJ1-5	NA	CASSNQGREPQHF	TGTGCCAGTAGTAACCAGGGGCGGGAGCCCCAGCATTTT
NA	TRBV6-1	TRBJ2-2	NA	CASRPLPPGELFF	TGTGCCAGCCGCCCGTTGCCCCCCGGGGAGCTGTTTTTT
NA	TRBV11-2	TRBJ1-4	NA	CASSLARAHGTNEKLFF	TGTGCCAGCAGCTTAGCTAGGGCTCATGGGACTAATGAAAAACTGTTTTTT
TRBD1	TRBV6-1	TRBJ1-4	once	CASSEANRGVRDPYEKLFF	TGTGCCAGCAGTGAAGCAAACAGGGGAGTACGGGACCCGTACGAAAAACTGTTTTTT
TRBD1	TRBV5-1	TRBJ2-3	once	CASSLSGGAVNTQYF	TGCGCCAGCAGCTTGTCAGGGGGAGCGGTGAATACGCAGTATTTT
TRBD2	TRBV7-9	TRBJ2-5	NA	CASSLLGGGLQETQYF	TGTGCCAGCAGCTTACTCGGCGGGGGGCTCCAAGAGACCCAGTACTTC
TRBD1	TRBV10-3	TRBJ2-2	NA	CAISATGVSNTGELFF	TGTGCCATCAGTGCGACAGGGGTCTCGAACACCGGGGAGCTGTTTTTT
NA	TRBV6-1	TRBJ1-1	NA	CASSEARSTEAFF	TGTGCCAGCAGTGAAGCGAGGTCCACTGAAGCTTTCTTT
NA	TRBV6-6	TRBJ1-6	NA	CASSRAGSYNSPLHF	TGTGCCAGCAGTCGTGCAGGTTCCTATAATTCACCCCTCCACTTT
TRBD2	TRBV5-4	TRBJ2-7	NA	CASSLGGLAGLDEQYF	TGTGCCAGCAGCTTGGGGGGACTAGCGGGACTGGACGAGCAGTACTTC
NA	TRBV6-6	TRBJ2-7	NA	CASSYQRSYEQYF	TGTGCCAGCAGTTACCAAAGGTCCTACGAGCAGTACTTC
TRBD1	TRBV5-1	TRBJ2-7	once	CASSSGQGAAYEQYF	TGCGCCAGCAGCTCGGGACAGGGGGCCGCCTACGAGCAGTACTTC
TRBD2	TRBV5-5	TRBJ2-7	NA	CASSLYVAGGYEQYF	TGTGCCAGCAGCTTGTACGTAGCGGGGGGCTACGAGCAGTACTTC
NA	TRBV25-1	TRBJ1-6	NA	CASSLAGKNSPLHF	TGTGCCAGCAGCCTGGCGGGTAAGAATTCACCCCTCCACTTT
TRBD1	TRBV5-1	TRBJ2-3	once	CASSSLTGRGTDTQYF	TGCGCCAGCAGCTCGTTGACAGGGCGAGGGACAGATACGCAGTATTTT
NA	TRBV18	TRBJ2-3	NA	CASSPPSISTDTQYF	TGTGCCAGCTCACCACCTAGTATCAGCACAGATACGCAGTATTTT
NA	TRBV9	TRBJ1-1	NA	CASNPDSRMNTEAFF	TGTGCCAGCAACCCGGACAGCCGCATGAACACTGAAGCTTTCTTT
TRBD2	TRBV6-1	TRBJ2-7	NA	CASMWASGSYEQYF	TGTGCCAGCATGTGGGCTAGCGGGTCCTACGAGCAGTACTTC
NA	TRBV19	TRBJ2-7	once	CASSQRGIDEQYF	TGTGCCAGTAGTCAAAGGGGAATCGACGAGCAGTACTTC
NA	TRBV7-2	TRBJ1-2	NA	CASSLAGLLGGYTF	TGTGCCAGCAGCTTAGCAGGACTCTTGGGTGGCTACACCTTC
NA	TRBV6-1	TRBJ1-1	few	CASSEAQGEAFF	TGTGCCAGCAGTGAAGCGCAAGGGGAAGCTTTCTTT
NA	TRBV6-5	TRBJ1-4	NA	CASSQTGGREKLFF	TGTGCCAGCAGCCAGACAGGAGGACGCGAAAAACTGTTTTTT
TRBD1	TRBV10-3	TRBJ2-2	once	CATRRGTGNTGELFF	TGTGCCACCCGAAGGGGGACAGGGAATACCGGGGAGCTGTTTTTT
NA	TRBV6-5	TRBJ1-6	NA	CASSYHGYNSPLHF	TGTGCCAGCAGTTACCACGGGTATAATTCACCCCTCCACTTT
NA	TRBV5-1	TRBJ2-5	NA	CASSLAGTLTETQYF	TGCGCCAGCAGCTTGGCCGGGACACTGACCGAGACCCAGTACTTC
NA	TRBV19	TRBJ2-2	NA	CASSIVGLPNTGELFF	TGTGCCAGTAGTATAGTAGGGCTACCGAACACCGGGGAGCTGTTTTTT
TRBD2	TRBV4-2	TRBJ2-3	NA	CASSQPSGVNADTQYF	TGTGCCAGCAGCCAACCTAGCGGGGTCAATGCAGATACGCAGTATTTT
NA	TRBV5-1	TRBJ2-1	NA	CASSLGLLVSYNEQFF	TGCGCCAGCAGCTTGGGTCTCCTTGTATCCTACAATGAGCAGTTCTTC
NA	TRBV5-4	TRBJ2-1	NA	CASSLSGSSYNEQFF	TGTGCCAGCAGCTTGTCTGGGAGCTCCTACAATGAGCAGTTCTTC
TRBD1	TRBV10-1	TRBJ2-3	NA	CASSGQGALNTQYF	TGCGCCAGCAGCGGACAGGGGGCGCTGAATACGCAGTATTTT
TRBD1	TRBV28	TRBJ1-5	NA	CASNARGAGGRNQPQHF	TGTGCCAGCAACGCAAGGGGAGCAGGGGGGCGCAATCAGCCCCAGCATTTT
TRBD2	TRBV5-4	TRBJ2-5	NA	CASSFSSGQETQYF	TGTGCCAGCAGCTTTTCTAGCGGTCAAGAGACCCAGTACTTC
TRBD2	TRBV5-1	TRBJ2-2	NA	CASSLGLAERTGELFF	TGCGCCAGCAGCTTGGGACTAGCGGAGAGGACCGGGGAGCTGTTTTTT
NA	TRBV7-9	TRBJ1-5	many	CASSQTGAQPQHF	TGTGCCAGCAGCCAAACAGGAGCTCAGCCCCAGCATTTT
TRBD1	TRBV6-5	TRBJ1-2	once	CASSRGEGAEGYTF	TGTGCCAGCAGCCGCGGGGAGGGGGCGGAAGGCTACACCTTC
NA	TRBV6-5	TRBJ2-2	NA	CASSSNLPGPTGELFF	TGTGCCAGCAGTTCCAATCTTCCCGGGCCCACCGGGGAGCTGTTTTTT
NA	TRBV11-3	TRBJ2-1	once	CASSPRGSSYNEQFF	TGTGCCAGCAGCCCCCGGGGGAGCTCCTACAATGAGCAGTTCTTC
TRBD1	TRBV29-1	TRBJ1-2	NA	CSAARGGGYTF	TGCAGCGCCGCCAGGGGGGGTGGCTACACCTTC
NA	TRBV21-1	TRBJ1-4	NA	CASSPSPRGSDEKLFF	TGTGCCAGCAGCCCGAGTCCGAGGGGGTCGGACGAAAAACTGTTTTTT
TRBD2	TRBV11-2	TRBJ2-2	NA	CASSLDLAGGPGELFF	TGTGCCAGCAGCTTAGATCTAGCGGGAGGTCCCGGGGAGCTGTTTTTT
NA	TRBV7-2	TRBJ2-7	NA	CASSQRPRGEQYF	TGTGCCAGCAGCCAGAGACCCAGGGGCGAGCAGTACTTC
NA	TRBV5-1	TRBJ2-3	NA	CASRGAGITDTQYF	TGCGCCAGCAGGGGGGCAGGGATCACAGATACGCAGTATTTT
NA	TRBV2	TRBJ1-5	NA	CASRHEGQPQHF	TGTGCCAGCAGACATGAGGGACAGCCCCAGCATTTT
NA	TRBV10-2	TRBJ2-1	once	CASSGESRASYNEQFF	TGCGCCAGCAGCGGAGAATCGAGGGCTTCCTACAATGAGCAGTTCTTC
NA	TRBV7-9	TRBJ2-1	NA	CASSLGGTSPEQFF	TGTGCCAGCAGCTTAGGGGGCACCTCGCCGGAGCAGTTCTTC
TRBD2	TRBV5-6	TRBJ2-5	NA	CASSGIDGREETQYF	TGTGCCAGCAGCGGGATTGATGGGAGGGAAGAGACCCAGTACTTC
NA	TRBV29-1	TRBJ2-5	NA	CSVGPGGEETQYF	TGCAGCGTGGGTCCCGGTGGAGAAGAGACCCAGTACTTC